Listed below are T cell receptor beta chains from one sample, sequenced in a study of blood T cell repertoires in COVID-19. The table came from immunoSEQ multiplex PCR; TCRdb's copy has only in-frame clones and leaves some out. The top ten clones hold around 2.1% of a sample with 150,000 to 250,000 clones, approximately 90% of them seen once. Sequenced: PBMCs or T cells enriched from blood (not recorded which). These receptors all stem from a woman aged 25 to 39 who had recovered from COVID-19. Both conserved end residues are trimmed from each CDR3. The listing skips clone size in some rows; elsewhere it reads once, few, many or a size class.

abundance	v_gene	CDR3aa
.	TRBV6-5	ASSRPGLAGVLQY
many	TRBV6-1	ASSEFRTGSEKLF
once	TRBV5-6	ASSFGTVSNIQY
.	TRBV4-3	ASSQDAEYNQPQH
.	TRBV5-6	ASSKTGKGGTEAF
.	TRBV25-1	ASSIRDTEAF
.	TRBV4-1	ASSQDGNSNQPQH
.	TRBV21-1	ASSSWGEGGTGELF
.	TRBV7-8	ASSLRAGGGYT
.	TRBV6-2/TRBV6-3	ASSRDIQNTGELF
.	TRBV9	ASSVAIGLAGQETQY
once	TRBV7-9	ASSRAAGRQETQY
.	TRBV19	ASSISSVQVDTQY
.	TRBV28	ASTDINTEAF
.	TRBV24-1	ATSGQGSYNEQF
.	TRBV6-2/TRBV6-3	ASSRTVVLRHEKLF
once	TRBV9	ASSGLAALYNEQF
.	TRBV11-2	ASSLGQTGELF
many	TRBV20-1	STTGRDGYT
few	TRBV5-6	ASSTFTEAF
.	TRBV9	ASSPRGGFRAF
.	TRBV6-1	ASSEARHQH
.	TRBV29-1	SLAPGGTDTQY
.	TRBV12-3/TRBV12-4	ASTRQGPYGYT
.	TRBV19	ASSMGLAGGWEQF
.	TRBV9	ASSTQQGEEQY
.	TRBV7-9	ASTQGATIY
.	TRBV5-4	ASSLEQFYGYT
.	TRBV27	ASSTRGLGEAF
once	TRBV29-1	SVEGDSSYEQY
once	TRBV2	ASSVQDYGYT
.	TRBV12-5	ASGVGQQNTEAF
.	TRBV5-1	ASSPGQGRQGYT
.	TRBV11-3	ASSPSGGAGETQY
.	TRBV15	ATSRDGTGIGYT
.	TRBV4-3	ASSQDTGTGYEQY
.	TRBV28	ASSPVMARGYGYT
.	TRBV9	ASSGIVDSSNYGYT
.	TRBV23-1	ASSQPGHRSNYGYT
.	TRBV18	ASSSTGGQGLETQY
.	TRBV6-5	ASSAHRGGTEAF
.	TRBV15	ATRDYPQETQY
.	TRBV19	ASSSDRGSNQPQH
.	TRBV24-1	ATSDIGLARYNEQF
.	TRBV20-1	SASFYHQGNTEAF
.	TRBV6-6	ASSPRQGAGGNSPLH
.	TRBV19	ATSHRASGGRYNEQF